This T cell receptor beta chain was recorded in a study of CD8+CD57+ T cells in acquired aplastic anemia (dated by TCRdb to about 2018). Notes on the research overall: Extracted DNA from sorted CD4+ and CD8+ cells averaged about 2.9 ug, ranging from about 0.17 to 27.4 ug. CD8+CD57+ expansion was defined as a frequency above the mean frequency observed in healthy subjects. General findings and caveats noted by the study authors: Although 25 to 30 CD8+ CDR3 sequences were shared by patients and controls, these sequences appeared highly expressed in patients and within the immunodominant clones of patients. Between patients and healthy controls, no significant difference in CD8+ Simpson's diversity was found (P=0.060).

CDR3 length: 14 amino acids, cysteine to phenylalanine. The read is trimmed to its CDR3 DNA, 42 bases read in frame from base 1. Sequences DFQATT (CDR1) and SNEGSKA (CDR2) are obtained from the germline V gene (reference sequence). The V end loses 0 bases and the J end loses 8 bases, and a stretch of 11 bases separates them. The patients picked for sequencing were ones in whom flow cytometry had shown an expansion of CD8+CD57+ cells. Every patient had a diagnosis of severe acquired aplastic anemia based on International Study of Aplastic Anemia and Agranulocytosis and Camitta criteria. At the time blood was sampled, none of the patients had received any therapy. TCR repertoires of sorted CD4+ and CD8+ blood T cells from severe aplastic anemia patients and healthy subjects were deep-sequenced in the study. Patients were enrolled under clinicaltrials.gov protocols 00001620, 01623167, 00001397, 00071045, 00081523 and 00961064 in the USA. Ficoll-Paque density gradient centrifugation was used to isolate peripheral blood mononuclear cells. Before DNA was extracted, CD4+ and CD8+ T cells were sorted using either FACS or magnetic beads.

TCR beta VDJ combination and CDR3 sequence profiling used genomic DNA as the template. An Illumina HiSeq 2000 was used for TCR repertoire sequencing. The original pipeline was this. Repertoires were assessed using TRBV/TRBJ rearrangement plots, CDR3 size and DJ length profiles, and Simpson's diversity index. The immunodominant clone was defined as the most abundant DNA sequence in deep sequencing data. CDR3 amino acid sequences were checked for sharing between subjects and were compared against published repertoires and the VDJdb database. TCRdb ran its own pipeline on the public reads, namely fastp trimming at Q25 and MiXCR clone calling, and kept in-frame beta chains. Duplicate CDR3 protein sequences are folded into a single record with the most common DNA and genes. These V and J calls are TCRdb output, not the study's own analysis. This sample has roughly 250,000 distinct CDR3 sequences in its table, and 70% to 85% of those were observed once. The top ten clonotypes cover over 35% of the sample.

Turning to this clonotype: This receptor's antigen is unknown. No qualities accompany the bases; no much larger clone lies one base away.

The sequence joins TRBV20-1 to TRBJ1-6, with no reliable assignment of the D segment. Sequenced input: sorted CD4+, CD8+, or CD8+CD57+ T cells (not recorded which) from PBMCs. This TCR was sampled from a human donor with aplastic anemia. The bases are TGCAGTGCTAGAGATGAGAGCGGACATTCACCCCTCCACTTT. Its product reads: CSARDESGHSPLHF.